This TCR beta chain is from a study of tumor-infiltrating lymphocytes in primary liver carcinoma. Study as a whole: Staging of the tumors gave T1-T3 N0M0, with widths of roughly 4.2 to 11 cm. Study conclusions and caveats: The use of bulk unsorted samples meant that CD4+ and CD8+ repertoires were not compared. Lesser overlap characterized tumor-adjacent and tumor-blood pairs relative to tumor region pairs.

Unsorted whole blood supplied the blood RNA, and germline DNA was isolated too. TCR beta cDNA was made from around 460 ng total RNA with a constant-region primer. Amplification in three nested multiplex PCR rounds with slightly modified ARM-PCR gave rise to TCR beta libraries. Running around 9 cycles apiece, the first two PCR rounds relied on TRBV1-TRBV30 forward primers together with a C-beta reverse primer. TCRdb used MiXCR to reprocess the multiplex PCR reads, holding one entry per CDR3 protein. The table has fewer than 350,000 distinct CDR3 sequences, about 65% seen once; the top ten hold 5% to 6.5%. V was pared by 2 bases and J by 0 bases, with 13 bases between. The CDR3 has 16 residues. CDR1 MNHEY and CDR2 SVGAGI come from the germline V gene. About this clonotype itself: Its antigen remains unknown. A much bigger clone sits one base away, suggesting this may be a read error.

The TCR comes from a man aged 40-50 years with primary liver carcinoma and hepatitis B virus infection. The sample taken for sequencing was peripheral blood. The J gene is TRBJ1-2, the V gene TRBV6-5, with a possible D match to TRBD1 (6 bases). The CDR3 bases are TGTGCCAGCAGTTACCCGTACGGGGGCGCTAACTATGGCTACACCTTC. Its translation is CASSYPYGGANYGYTF.